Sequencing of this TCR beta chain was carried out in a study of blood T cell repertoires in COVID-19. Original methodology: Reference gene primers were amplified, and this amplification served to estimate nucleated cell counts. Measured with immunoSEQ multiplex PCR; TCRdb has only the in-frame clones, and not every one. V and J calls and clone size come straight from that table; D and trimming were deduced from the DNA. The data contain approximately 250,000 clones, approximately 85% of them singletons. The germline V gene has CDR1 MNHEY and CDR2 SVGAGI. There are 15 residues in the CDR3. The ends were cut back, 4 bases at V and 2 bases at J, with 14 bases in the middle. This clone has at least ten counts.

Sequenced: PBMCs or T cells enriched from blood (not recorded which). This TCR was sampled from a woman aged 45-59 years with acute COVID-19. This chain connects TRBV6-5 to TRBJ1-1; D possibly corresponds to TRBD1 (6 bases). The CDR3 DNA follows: TGTGCCAGCAGTTCAGGGAGAGGGACAAACACTGAAGCTTTCTTT. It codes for CASSSGRGTNTEAFF.